What follows are 23 T cell receptor beta chains derived from one specimen sequenced in a study of long-term antiretroviral therapy in people with HIV. This was the immunoSEQ v3.0 assay at survey level. The protocol was immunoSEQ multiplex PCR, while the TCRdb copy is restricted to in-frame clones and leaves out a portion. The sample shows over 35,000 clones, 80% of them seen only once. The source was unsorted PBMCs, collected 3.4 years after starting antiretroviral therapy. These receptors came from a man younger than 40 with HIV.

The chain links TRBV7-9 to TRBJ2-7; TRBD1 matches at 12 bases. CDR3 length: 15 residues. V lost 5 bases and J lost 2; bases outside the gene matches: 4. Germline V gene sequence: CDR1 SEHNR, CDR2 FQNEAQ (reference sequence). Here the CDR3 reads CASSKGTGGPYEQYF. The CDR3 nucleotides read TGTGCCAGCAGCAAAGGGACAGGGGGCCCCTACGAGCAGTACTTC.

This chain joins TRBV30 and TRBJ1-1, with 7 nucleotides matching TRBD1. The CDR3 is made up of 16 amino acids. V lost 0 bases, J lost 0 bases, and 7 bases stayed unmatched. From germline, CDR1 is GTSNPN and CDR2 SVGIG (reference sequence). For the CDR3, the DNA is TGTGCCTGGAGTGTAGGGGGCAACCCGATGAACACTGAAGCTTTCTTT. Translated: CAWSVGGNPMNTEAFF.

The chain carries TRBV18 and TRBJ1-5; D is ambiguous. V shed 3 bases and J shed 7 bases, with 13 bases lying between them. The CDR3 is 14 amino acids. CDR1 and CDR2 from the germline V gene are KGHSH and LQKENI. This CDR3 is CASSPFGGNQPQHF. DNA of the CDR3: TGTGCCAGCTCACCCTTCGGCGGGAACCAGCCCCAGCATTTT.

Only a few counts were recorded for this clone. The chain joins TRBV28 to TRBJ2-7; D uncertain. In germline, CDR1 is MDHEN, CDR2 SYDVKM. The CDR3 has 13 amino acids. The V end was cut by 2 bases, the J end by 9 bases, with 14 bases between. CDR3 bases: TGTGCCAGCAGTTTAACCAGGCTCTCAGCGCAGTACTTC. This gives the protein CASSLTRLSAQYF.

This chain uses TRBV7-3 with TRBJ2-2, with TRBD2 as a possible D gene (5 bases). Germline V lookup: CDR1 SGHTA, CDR2 FQGTGA. Trimming took off 5 bases at V and 1 base at J, with 11 bases between the two ends. The CDR3 totals 15 residues. The CDR3 region has the DNA TGTGCCAGCAGCCCGAGGGCGGTGAACACCGGGGAGCTGTTTTTT. Encoded protein: CASSPRAVNTGELFF.

The chain joins TRBV5-6 to TRBJ1-2; 10 nucleotides line up with TRBD1. The CDR3 is 15 residues long. V was clipped by 0 bases and J by 4 bases; unmatched bases: 3. Per germline, CDR1 SGHDT and CDR2 YYEEEE. In DNA form, the CDR3 reads TGTGCCAGCAGCTTGGAGGGACAGGGGACCTATGGCTACACCTTC. Its protein product is CASSLEGQGTYGYTF.

This rearrangement joins TRBV29-1 to TRBJ2-1; D remains unclear. V lost 3 bases and J lost 4, with 16 bases in between. The CDR3 is made up of 15 amino acids. The germline CDR1 and CDR2 sequences are SQVTM and ANQGSEA. The CDR3 DNA reads as TGCAGCGTTGATGGCGCGGAAGGGTTGTACAATGAGCAGTTCTTC. This gives the protein CSVDGAEGLYNEQFF.

This clone was observed once. The V call is TRBV29-1, the J call TRBJ2-7, with 7 positions matching TRBD1. With V trimmed by 6 bases and J by 2 bases, 13 bases remained unmatched. Germline loops: CDR1 SQVTM, CDR2 ANQGSEA. The CDR3 is made up of 15 amino acids. Here the CDR3 DNA reads TGCAGCGTCGACCGTAACGGGACAGCAACCTACGAGCAGTACTTC. It is translated as CSVDRNGTATYEQYF.

The J gene is TRBJ2-7, the V gene TRBV7-6; D may correspond to TRBD1 or TRBD2 (5 bases each). The V end was cut by 3 bases, the J end by 6 bases, with 24 bases between. Germline CDR1 reads SGHVS; CDR2 reads FNYEAQ. CDR3 size: 17 residues. CDR3 coding DNA: TGTGCCAGCAGCTTTAGCCCGTGGGGGTTCAGGAAAGCCGAGCAGTACTTC. This encodes CASSFSPWGFRKAEQYF.

J is TRBJ2-7 and V is TRBV28; TRBD2 matches 10 bases. The CDR3 loop spans 15 amino acids. After removal of 4 bases from V and 2 bases from J, the junction contained 5 bases not matched to a gene. Germline V lookup: CDR1 MDHEN, CDR2 SYDVKM. The CDR3 DNA follows: TGTGCCAGCAGTTCTCTAGCGGGAGTCACCTACGAGCAGTACTTC. Protein product: CASSSLAGVTYEQYF. The full variable domain, with the rest looked up from reference TRBV28 and TRBJ2-7, is DVKVTQSSRYLVKRTGEKVFLECVQDMDHENMFWYRQDPGLGLRLIYFSYDVKMKEKGDIPEGYSVSREKKERFSLILESASTNQTSMYLCASSSLAGVTYEQYFGPGTRLTVT.

CDR3 sequence (DNA): TGTGCCAGCAGCGTCGGGGGGGGGCGGTCGGGCAACGAGCAGTACTTC. It yields the protein CASSVGGGRSGNEQYF. The chain combines TRBV9 with TRBJ2-7, with 8 bases lining up with TRBD2. Germline V gives CDR1 SGDLS, CDR2 YYNGEE. J gave up 5 bases and V 2 bases, and 12 bases lay outside the gene matches. This CDR3 comprises 16 residues. Full variable domain (missing parts from reference TRBV9 and TRBJ2-7): DSGVTQTPKHLITATGQRVTLRCSPRSGDLSVYWYQQSLDQGLQFLIQYYNGEERAKGNILERFSAQQFPDLHSELNLSSLELGDSALYFCASSVGGGRSGNEQYFGPGTRLTVT.

This chain uses TRBV7-9 with TRBJ2-7; either TRBD1 or TRBD2 may fit D (7 bases each). Per germline, CDR1 SEHNR and CDR2 FQNEAQ (reference sequence). Trimming took 5 bases from V and 3 from J, leaving 11 bases between them. The CDR3 runs to 13 residues. The CDR3 bases are TGTGCCAGCAGCCCAGGGGGGGACTACGAGCAGTACTTC. Translating gives CASSPGGDYEQYF.

Judged by abundance, this clone is medium-sized. This chain links TRBV25-1 with TRBJ1-2, with 10 bases fitting TRBD1. Trimming at V came to 6 bases and at J to 3 bases, leaving 4 bases not matched to a gene. Germline values: CDR1 MGHDK, CDR2 SYGVNS. The CDR3 has 14 amino acids. The CDR3 DNA follows: TGTGCCAGCAGGCCGGGACAGGGGTACTATGGCTACACCTTC. Its protein product is CASRPGQGYYGYTF.

The rearrangement joins TRBV28 to TRBJ2-7; TRBD2 aligns across 8 bases. Per germline, CDR1 MDHEN and CDR2 SYDVKM. Trimming took 3 bases from V and 6 from J; bases not matched to a gene: 13. CDR3 length: 16 amino acids. CDR3 sequence reads: CASSFSRAGDDGEQYF. CDR3 coding DNA: TGTGCCAGCAGTTTTAGCAGAGCGGGAGACGATGGCGAGCAGTACTTC.

The chain links TRBV27 to TRBJ2-7; D not resolved. CDR3 size: 12 residues. Germline CDR1 and CDR2: MNHEY and SMNVEV (reference sequence). V was clipped by 3 bases and J by 3 bases, with 6 bases between them. This CDR3 reads CASSFYGYEQYF. CDR3 DNA: TGTGCCAGCAGTTTTTATGGCTACGAGCAGTACTTC.

The CDR3 DNA sequence: TGTGCCAGCAGCTCCGCGACCCTATCCCCGGGACTAGCGGGAGTGGGCTCCTACAATGAGCAGTTCTTC. Its translation: CASSSATLSPGLAGVGSYNEQFF. V is TRBV9 and J is TRBJ2-1, with 14 bases matching TRBD2. V lost 4 bases to trimming and J lost 0 bases; unmatched junction nucleotides: 21. The CDR3 runs to 23 residues. CDR1 is SGDLS and CDR2 is YYNGEE in the germline V gene. The complete variable domain, with remaining parts taken from reference TRBV9 and TRBJ2-1, reads DSGVTQTPKHLITATGQRVTLRCSPRSGDLSVYWYQQSLDQGLQFLIQYYNGEERAKGNILERFSAQQFPDLHSELNLSSLELGDSALYFCASSSATLSPGLAGVGSYNEQFFGPGTRLTVL.

The chain joins TRBV6-5 to TRBJ2-7; the D gene is possibly TRBD2 (5 bases). This CDR3 contains 13 residues. CDR1 and CDR2 (germline): MNHEY, SVGAGI. Trimming cost V 5 bases and J 2 bases, with 10 bases left between them. The CDR3 DNA reads TGTGCCAGCAGTCCTAACGGGGCCTACGAGCAGTACTTC. It encodes CASSPNGAYEQYF.

A single count supports this clone. V gene TRBV6-5 combines with J gene TRBJ2-1; no firm D call. Germline lookup yields CDR1 MNHEY and CDR2 SVGAGI. Trimming removed 2 bases at V and 7 bases at J, with 9 bases between. This CDR3 region has 13 residues. The CDR3 DNA is TGTGCCAGCAGTTACGGTTTCTCGAATGAGCAGTTCTTC. Translation: CASSYGFSNEQFF.

The chain combines TRBV10-3 with TRBJ1-2; the D gene is possibly TRBD1 (6 bases). The length of the CDR3 is 15 residues. CDR1 and CDR2 (germline): ENHRY, SYGVKD. The V and J ends lost 5 bases and 1 base respectively, with 14 bases between them. This CDR3 is CAISTTGLGNYGYTF. CDR3 sequence (DNA): TGTGCCATCAGTACTACAGGGCTGGGTAACTATGGCTACACCTTC.

The chain employs TRBV5-1 and TRBJ1-2, with D tentatively TRBD1 (6 bases). The germline V gene has CDR1 SGHRS and CDR2 YFSETQ. V was shortened by 4 bases and J by 5 bases, with 15 bases between the two germline ends. There are 14 residues in the CDR3. CDR3 DNA: TGCGCCAGCAGCCCAGACAGGATGATATATGGCTACACCTTC. It codes for CASSPDRMIYGYTF.

The chain links TRBV28 to TRBJ2-1; either TRBD1 or TRBD2 may supply D (5 bases each). CDR1 is MDHEN and CDR2 is SYDVKM in the germline V gene. The V and J ends lost 6 bases and 9 bases respectively, with 12 bases between them. This CDR3 is built from 12 residues. CDR3: CASSRTGGEQFF. In DNA form, the CDR3 reads TGTGCCAGCAGCCGGACTGGGGGTGAGCAGTTCTTC.

The rearrangement links TRBV14 to TRBJ2-1; 10 bases line up with TRBD2. The CDR3 sequence is 17 residues long. The germline CDR1 and CDR2 sequences are SGHDN and FVKESK. J gave up 7 bases and V 5 bases, and 14 bases lay outside the gene matches. The CDR3 nucleotides read TGTGCCAGCAGCACCCGGGGTAGCGGGAGGTTGGCAAATGAGCAGTTCTTC. Amino acids: CASSTRGSGRLANEQFF.

The J gene is TRBJ1-1, the V gene TRBV5-6; D may be TRBD1 (6 bases). The CDR3 extends over 13 amino acids. CDR1 SGHDT and CDR2 YYEEEE come from the germline V gene. Trimming removed 0 bases from V and 8 bases from J, with 11 bases in between. This chain's CDR3 is CASSLGGAGEAFF. CDR3 nucleotide sequence: TGTGCCAGCAGCTTGGGGGGGGCAGGGGAAGCTTTCTTT.